The clone carrying this T cell receptor beta chain has only one observation. Its antigen is currently unknown. This entry is derived from a study of siplizumab effects on memory and regulatory T cells. Repertoires were generated with immunoSEQ multiplex PCR, while TCRdb's copy carries only in-frame clones and drops some. The table has more than 90,000 clones, about nine tenths seen once; the top ten hold approximately 12%. Germline V gene data show CDR1 as KGHSH and CDR2 as LQKENI. The V gene end was trimmed by 9 bases and the J gene end by 2 bases; junction bases not matched to a gene: 12. The CDR3 consists of 15 residues. General study points: Both greater diversity than memory cells and a major contribution to the alloresponse seemed to characterize naive T cells. Unstimulated subsets accounted for the mapping of only a minor share of the clones that were alloreactive. Mappable alloreactive CD4+ clones averaged approximately 69% Treg-derived with siplizumab versus 26.9% in controls.

The sequencing input was non-Treg CD4+ T cells sorted from blood. J is TRBJ2-5 and V is TRBV18; 7 nucleotides line up with TRBD2. This clonotype originated in a human donor in good health. CDR3 nucleotides: TGTGCCAGTTCCCGGGGGGTAGCGGATCAAGAGACCCAGTACTTC. Its protein is CASSRGVADQETQYF.